These 32 T cell receptor beta chains originate from one sample sequenced in a study of shared clonotypes between healthy human individuals. Sequenced by immunoSEQ multiplex PCR; TCRdb stores in-frame clones only, minus some. The data show around 200,000 clones, 65% to 70% seen once. Material for sequencing was memory CD4+ T cells sorted from blood. The subset was: CD45RA-negative fraction. The receptors were sampled from a young man in good health.

The count of this clone is one. The genes are TRBV29-1 and TRBJ2-1; D may correspond to TRBD1 or TRBD2 (5 bases each). Trimming left V 2 bases short and J 9 bases short, with 17 bases between. Looked up from germline, CDR1 is SQVTM and CDR2 is ANQGSEA. The CDR3 loop spans 14 amino acids. In DNA form, the CDR3 reads TGCAGCGTTGAAAACCATGTAGGGACCCTTGAGCAGTTCTTC. The encoded protein is CSVENHVGTLEQFF.

J is TRBJ2-1 and V is TRBV6-5; D is unresolved. CDR3 length: 11 residues. Germline V lookup: CDR1 MNHEY, CDR2 SVGAGI. Trimming pared 2 bases from V and 8 bases from J, leaving 4 bases between. The CDR3 spells CASSYQYEQFF. The CDR3 DNA is TGTGCCAGCAGTTACCAGTATGAGCAGTTCTTC.

V and J are TRBV10-1 and TRBJ2-3; D tentatively reads TRBD1 or TRBD2 (5 bases each). Germline-derived CDR1 and CDR2 are WNHNN and SYGVQD (reference sequence). CDR3 size: 17 residues. V was cut by 6 bases and J by 0 bases, with 19 bases left in between. The CDR3 region is CASSSDDGASSTDTQYF. The DNA for the CDR3 is TGCGCCAGCAGCTCCGATGACGGGGCTTCTAGCACAGATACGCAGTATTTT.

The chain is built from TRBV30 and TRBJ1-5, with 7 positions matching TRBD1. J gave up 0 bases and V 3 bases, and 8 bases lay outside the gene matches. CDR1 GTSNPN and CDR2 SVGIG come from the germline V gene (reference sequence). The CDR3 extends over 16 amino acids. CDR3: CAWSPTGRISNQPQHF. DNA for the CDR3: TGTGCCTGGAGCCCGACAGGGCGTATTAGCAATCAGCCCCAGCATTTT.

This clone was seen a few times. This chain uses TRBV6-5 with TRBJ2-1, with D possibly being TRBD1 (6 bases). Germline V gene data show CDR1 as MNHEY and CDR2 as SVGAGI. V lost 6 bases and J 5 bases, leaving 14 bases between the germline ends. This CDR3 region has 14 residues. The CDR3 protein is CASRRDTGHNEQFF. The CDR3 nucleotides read TGTGCCAGCAGACGCGATACAGGGCACAATGAGCAGTTCTTC.

The rearrangement uses TRBV11-2 and TRBJ1-4; the D gene is possibly TRBD1 (6 bases). Deletions cut 4 bases from V and 8 bases from J, with 14 bases between. This CDR3 region has 14 residues. CDR1 is SGHAT and CDR2 is FQNNGV in the germline V gene. The CDR3 loop is CASSSRGGGEKLFF. As DNA, the CDR3 is TGTGCCAGCAGCTCCCGTGGGGGCGGAGAAAAACTGTTTTTT.

This clone was observed a handful of times. V gene TRBV19 combines with J gene TRBJ2-3; 9 nucleotides align to TRBD1. Per the germline V gene, CDR1 is LNHDA and CDR2 is SQIVND (reference sequence). This CDR3 has 15 amino acids. The trim removed 4 bases at V and 4 bases at J, leaving 6 bases unmatched. CDR3 nucleotides: TGTGCCAGTAGTAAGGGACAGGGAACGGCAGATACGCAGTATTTT. Its translation: CASSKGQGTADTQYF.

V usage is TRBV29-1 and J usage is TRBJ1-1; D not resolved. The V end lost 7 bases, the J end lost 1 base, and 13 bases lay between the germline ends. CDR1 and CDR2 from the germline V gene are SQVTM and ANQGSEA. The CDR3 loop spans 13 amino acids. The CDR3 region is CSAASAKNTEAFF. CDR3 DNA: TGCAGCGCTGCTTCCGCAAAGAACACTGAAGCTTTCTTT.

This chain's CDR3 is CASGARGGTGELFF. The CDR3, as DNA: TGTGCCAGCGGGGCCAGGGGAGGCACCGGGGAGCTGTTTTTT. The chain is built from TRBV6-5 and TRBJ2-2, with D possibly called TRBD1 or TRBD2 (6 bases each). The CDR3 is made up of 14 amino acids. Germline V CDR1 and CDR2: MNHEY, SVGAGI. Trimming shortened V by 8 bases and J by 4 bases, and 14 bases separated the two germline ends.

In its sample, this clone was seen once. V gene TRBV11-2 combines with J gene TRBJ2-7, with 10 nucleotides matching TRBD1. V was pared by 7 bases and J by 7 bases, with 13 bases of the junction left unmatched. The CDR3 loop spans 15 amino acids. Germline V gene lookup returns CDR1 SGHAT and CDR2 FQNNGV. CDR3 nucleotides: TGTGCCAGCACCCGACCGGGACAGGGGCTCGAGGAGCAGTACTTC. This translates into CASTRPGQGLEEQYF.

This clone has just a few counts. This chain connects TRBV7-6 to TRBJ1-5, with D possibly matching TRBD1 (5 bases). Trimming removed 1 base from V and 3 bases from J, with 10 bases in between. Germline V lookup: CDR1 SGHVS, CDR2 FNYEAQ. CDR3 length equals 15 residues. The CDR3, as DNA: TGTGCCAGCAGCTTAGGGGGGGGGTTCAATCAGCCCCAGCATTTT. This translates into CASSLGGGFNQPQHF.

The chain uses TRBV7-9 and TRBJ2-7, with 7 bases fitting TRBD2. There are 17 residues in the CDR3. Germline loops: CDR1 SEHNR, CDR2 FQNEAQ (reference sequence). V lost 0 bases, J lost 3 bases, and 11 bases stayed unmatched. The CDR3 nucleotides read TGTGCCAGCAGCTTAGCTGGAGGAGCGGGACTCGTCTACGAGCAGTACTTC. This codes for CASSLAGGAGLVYEQYF.

This chain uses TRBV6-4 with TRBJ2-1; D is perhaps TRBD2 (5 bases). Germline V gene data show CDR1 as MRHNA and CDR2 as SNTAGT. Trimming cost V 2 bases and J 5 bases, with 13 bases left between them. This CDR3 has 15 amino acids. Written as DNA, the CDR3 is TGTGCCAGCAGTGACCACATAGAGGGTCACAATGAGCAGTTCTTC. Amino acids: CASSDHIEGHNEQFF.

This chain uses TRBV2 with TRBJ2-7; possibly TRBD1 for D (6 bases). V shed 3 bases and J shed 0 bases, with 12 bases lying between them. The CDR3 runs 15 residues. CDR1 is SNHLY, CDR2 FYNNEI, per germline. As DNA, the CDR3 is TGTGCCAGCAGTGACTGGGGGCGAAGCTCCTACGAGCAGTACTTC. Translating gives CASSDWGRSSYEQYF.

The rearrangement links TRBV28 to TRBJ1-2, with 9 bases matching TRBD1. Losses at the gene ends were 3 bases for V and 4 bases for J; bases not matched to a gene: 9. Germline lookup yields CDR1 MDHEN and CDR2 SYDVKM. This CDR3 is built from 16 residues. CDR3 sequence reads: CASSLPGQGTTYGYTF. CDR3 DNA sequence: TGTGCCAGCAGTTTGCCGGGACAGGGAACTACCTATGGCTACACCTTC.

V and J are TRBV2 and TRBJ1-2, with D possibly TRBD1 on 5 matching bases. The CDR3 loop spans 13 amino acids. Trimming took off 7 bases at V and 7 bases at J, with 16 bases between the two ends. From germline, CDR1 is SNHLY and CDR2 FYNNEI. CDR3 region: CASKRGLTGGYTF. CDR3 DNA: TGTGCCAGCAAGCGGGGCCTGACGGGTGGCTACACCTTC.

The chain carries TRBV27 and TRBJ1-2; a possible D gene is TRBD1 (5 bases). This CDR3 spans 13 amino acids. V lost 8 bases and J 8 bases, leaving 18 bases between the germline ends. Germline lookup yields CDR1 MNHEY and CDR2 SMNVEV (reference sequence). In DNA, the CDR3 is TGTGCCAGCGGCAGAGACAGCTCCCGGGGCTACACCTTC. This gives the protein CASGRDSSRGYTF.

V usage is TRBV6-5 and J usage is TRBJ1-2, with unresolved D. Germline loops: CDR1 MNHEY, CDR2 SVGAGI. The CDR3 consists of 15 residues. V gave up 6 bases and J gave up 0 bases, with 14 bases separating them. The DNA for the CDR3 is TGTGCCAGCAGCCCCTCGCCTGTCGCTAACTATGGCTACACCTTC. Its protein is CASSPSPVANYGYTF.

The rearrangement uses TRBV5-4 and TRBJ1-1; 12 bases line up with TRBD1. CDR1 is SGHNT and CDR2 is YYREEE in the germline V gene (reference sequence). The CDR3 has 13 amino acids. The ends lost 4 bases at V and 10 bases at J; junction bases unmatched: 5. The CDR3 coding sequence is TGTGCCAGCAGCCCGGGGACAGGGGGCTCAGCTTTCTTT. Amino acid sequence: CASSPGTGGSAFF.

This chain joins TRBV5-1 and TRBJ2-7; tentatively, D is TRBD2 (7 bases). V was cut by 3 bases and J by 5 bases, with 15 bases left in between. CDR1 and CDR2 from the germline V gene are SGHRS and YFSETQ. CDR3 length: 14 residues. As DNA, the CDR3 is TGCGCCAGCAGCTCACGGACGGGGGGCCACGAGCAGTACTTC. This codes for CASSSRTGGHEQYF.

CDR3 amino acids: CASTELGASGNTGELFF. Here the CDR3 DNA reads TGCGCCAGCACCGAGCTGGGAGCTAGCGGGAACACCGGGGAGCTGTTTTTT. The V and J genes are TRBV5-1 and TRBJ2-2; 7 bases map to TRBD2. Germline V gene sequence: CDR1 SGHRS, CDR2 YFSETQ. The CDR3 spans 17 residues. The junction had 12 bases not matched to a gene; V was cut back by 6 bases and J by 1 base.

The rearrangement joins TRBV6-6 to TRBJ2-7, with D unclear. Trimming removed 6 bases at V and 3 bases at J, with 15 bases between. Germline V CDR1 and CDR2: MNHNY, SVGAGI (reference sequence). CDR3 size: 14 residues. CDR3 in DNA: TGTGCCAGCAGAAAGACTCCCATGGTCTACGAGCAGTACTTC. It is translated as CASRKTPMVYEQYF.

V is TRBV7-9 and J is TRBJ2-1, with D unresolved. The CDR3 covers 12 residues. Looked up from germline, CDR1 is SEHNR and CDR2 is FQNEAQ (reference sequence). With 1 base removed from V and 9 bases from J, the gap between germline ends came to 7 bases. The CDR3 is CASSLGGGEQFF. The CDR3 nucleotides read TGTGCCAGCAGCTTAGGAGGTGGTGAGCAGTTCTTC.

There are a few counts of this clone. The rearrangement joins TRBV7-6 to TRBJ2-1; 8 positions agree with TRBD2. This CDR3 comprises 17 residues. Per germline, CDR1 SGHVS and CDR2 FNYEAQ. The V segment lost 6 bases and the J segment 0 bases; nucleotides outside the gene matches: 10. CDR3 in amino acids: CASSSRYSGSSYNEQFF. The CDR3 nucleotides are TGTGCCAGCAGTTCCCGATACAGCGGGAGCTCCTACAATGAGCAGTTCTTC.

This chain joins TRBV18 and TRBJ2-3; no firm D call. Deletions cut 2 bases from V and 6 bases from J, with 15 bases between. CDR1 and CDR2 from the germline V gene are KGHSH and LQKENI. The CDR3 has 15 amino acids. The CDR3 region is CASSPNFATADTQYF. The CDR3 DNA reads as TGTGCCAGCTCACCAAATTTCGCCACTGCGGATACGCAGTATTTT.

V and J are TRBV2 and TRBJ2-4; a weak D match, TRBD2 (5 bases). With 6 bases removed from V and 0 bases from J, the gap between germline ends came to 6 bases. The germline CDR1 and CDR2 sequences are SNHLY and FYNNEI. This CDR3 has 13 residues. In DNA, the CDR3 is TGTGCCAGCAGGAGGGCAGCCAAAAACATTCAGTACTTC. Amino acid sequence: CASRRAAKNIQYF.

V and J are TRBV7-6 and TRBJ2-1, with 10 bases matching TRBD1. Germline trimming cut 4 bases from V and 0 bases from J; bases unmatched to any gene: 3. CDR3 length: 16 amino acids. Germline CDR1 is SGHVS and CDR2 is FNYEAQ. CDR3 sequence (DNA): TGTGCCAGCAGCTGGGGACAGGGGAGCTCCTACAATGAGCAGTTCTTC. It specifies CASSWGQGSSYNEQFF.

Written as DNA, the CDR3 is TGTGCCAGCAGCTTAGATGCTCCCCGCAGTGAGCAGTTCTTC. Translated: CASSLDAPRSEQFF. This chain links TRBV7-2 with TRBJ2-1; D call uncertain. Trimming cost V 1 base and J 9 bases, with 13 bases left between them. The CDR3 sequence is 14 residues long. The germline V gene has CDR1 SGHTA and CDR2 FQGNSA.

This chain uses TRBV18 with TRBJ2-7, with D perhaps TRBD2 (6 bases). CDR1 and CDR2 (germline): KGHSH, LQKENI. This CDR3 has 15 residues. Trimming took 0 bases from V and 1 from J, leaving 10 bases between them. DNA for the CDR3: TGTGCCAGCTCACCACCGGGACTGGAATCCTACGAGCAGTACTTC. Protein: CASSPPGLESYEQYF.

The chain is built from TRBV5-4 and TRBJ1-2; unclear D gene. This CDR3 is 13 amino acids long. CDR1 and CDR2 (germline): SGHNT, YYREEE (reference sequence). With 1 base removed from V and 2 bases from J, the gap between germline ends came to 6 bases. The CDR3 sequence is CASSLSVNYGYTF. The CDR3 coding sequence is TGTGCCAGCAGCTTGTCCGTGAACTATGGCTACACCTTC.

The chain is built from TRBV9 and TRBJ2-5, with 8 positions matching TRBD2. There are 16 residues in the CDR3. CDR1 is SGDLS and CDR2 is YYNGEE in the germline V gene. Trimming at V came to 0 bases and at J to 2 bases, leaving 6 bases not matched to a gene. The CDR3: CASSVGQAGVQETQYF. The CDR3 DNA reads as TGTGCCAGCAGCGTAGGGCAAGCGGGAGTACAAGAGACCCAGTACTTC. Full variable domain (outside the CDR3, taken from reference TRBV9 and TRBJ2-5): DSGVTQTPKHLITATGQRVTLRCSPRSGDLSVYWYQQSLDQGLQFLIQYYNGEERAKGNILERFSAQQFPDLHSELNLSSLELGDSALYFCASSVGQAGVQETQYFGPGTRLLVL.

The chain is built from TRBV28 and TRBJ1-2, with D hard to call. The germline gives CDR1 MDHEN, CDR2 SYDVKM. With 1 base removed from V and 9 bases from J, the gap between germline ends came to 18 bases. The length of the CDR3 is 15 residues. The CDR3 bases are TGTGCCAGCAGTTTATATGGAGGGCCGATATATAGCTACACCTTC. The encoded protein is CASSLYGGPIYSYTF.